This T cell receptor beta chain is from a study of blood T cell repertoires in COVID-19. About the study: T cells, B-cell-depleted T cells, or PBMCs provided the cDNA or gDNA that served as material.

This clone was seen only once. Per the authors' pipeline: It was from reference gene primer amplification that nucleated cell counts were estimated. The protocol was immunoSEQ multiplex PCR, while the TCRdb copy is restricted to in-frame clones and leaves out a portion. That table furnishes V, J and clone size, whereas the DNA furnished D and trimming. The repertoire holds 250,000 to 350,000 clones, around nine tenths seen once, with around 1.1% in the top ten. Germline CDR1 reads GTSNPN; CDR2 reads SVGIG (reference sequence). Trimming took 0 bases from V and 1 from J, leaving 9 bases between them. This CDR3 comprises 15 residues. Those enrolled, adults aged roughly 18 to 100 years, came from under 25 US areas.

The sample comprised PBMCs or T cells enriched from blood (not recorded which). The chain recombines TRBV30 with TRBJ2-2; D remains unclear. The source of this sequence is a woman aged 25 to 39 who had recovered from COVID-19. The CDR3 bases are TGTGCCTGGAGTGTCTCGAGGAAGAACACCGGGGAGCTGTTTTTT. It is translated as CAWSVSRKNTGELFF. Looking up the rest from reference TRBV30 and TRBJ2-2 gives the full variable domain: SQTIHQWPATLVQPVGSPLSLECTVEGTSNPNLYWYRQAAGRGLQLLFYSVGIGQISSEVPQNLSASRPQDRQFILSSKKLLLSDSGFYLCAWSVSRKNTGELFFGEGSRLTVL.